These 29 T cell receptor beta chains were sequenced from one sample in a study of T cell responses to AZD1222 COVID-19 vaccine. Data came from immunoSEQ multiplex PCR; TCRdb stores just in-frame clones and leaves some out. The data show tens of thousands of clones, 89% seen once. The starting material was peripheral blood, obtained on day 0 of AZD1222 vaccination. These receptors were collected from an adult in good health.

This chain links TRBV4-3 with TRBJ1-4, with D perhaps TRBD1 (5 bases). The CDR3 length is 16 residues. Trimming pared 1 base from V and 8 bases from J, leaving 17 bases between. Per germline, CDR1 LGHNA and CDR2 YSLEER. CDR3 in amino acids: CASSQVGGVLEEKLFF. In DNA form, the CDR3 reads TGCGCCAGCAGCCAAGTGGGGGGGGTATTGGAGGAAAAACTGTTTTTT.

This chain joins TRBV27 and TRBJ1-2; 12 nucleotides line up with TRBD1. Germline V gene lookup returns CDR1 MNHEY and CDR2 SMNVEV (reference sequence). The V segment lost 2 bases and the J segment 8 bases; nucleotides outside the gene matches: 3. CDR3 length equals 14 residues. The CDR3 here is CASSLTGTGGGYTF. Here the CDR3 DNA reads TGTGCCAGCAGTTTAACCGGGACAGGGGGCGGCTACACCTTC.

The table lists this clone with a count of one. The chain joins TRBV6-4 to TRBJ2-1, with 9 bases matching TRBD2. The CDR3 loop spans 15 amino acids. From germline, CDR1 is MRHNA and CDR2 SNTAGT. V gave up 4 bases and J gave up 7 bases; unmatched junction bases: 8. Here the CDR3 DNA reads TGTGCCAGCAGTGTGGCTAGCGGGAATAGTAATGAGCAGTTCTTC. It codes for CASSVASGNSNEQFF.

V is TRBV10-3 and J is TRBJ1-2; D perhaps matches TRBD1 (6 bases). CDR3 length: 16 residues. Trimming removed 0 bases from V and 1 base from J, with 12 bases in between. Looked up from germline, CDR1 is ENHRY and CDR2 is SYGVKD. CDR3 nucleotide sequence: TGTGCCATCAGTGAGTCATCAGGGGCCAATAACTATGGCTACACCTTC. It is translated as CAISESSGANNYGYTF.

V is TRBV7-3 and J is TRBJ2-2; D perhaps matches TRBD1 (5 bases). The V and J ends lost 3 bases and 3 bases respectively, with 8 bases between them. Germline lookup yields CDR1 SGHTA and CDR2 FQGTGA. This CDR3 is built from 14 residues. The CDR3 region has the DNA TGTGCCAGCAGCTTCATAGGGGACACCGGGGAGCTGTTTTTT. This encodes CASSFIGDTGELFF. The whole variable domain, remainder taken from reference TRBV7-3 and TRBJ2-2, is GAGVSQTPSNKVTEKGKYVELRCDPISGHTALYWYRQSLGQGPEFLIYFQGTGAADDSGLPNDRFFAVRPEGSVSTLKIQRTERGDSAVYLCASSFIGDTGELFFGEGSRLTVL.

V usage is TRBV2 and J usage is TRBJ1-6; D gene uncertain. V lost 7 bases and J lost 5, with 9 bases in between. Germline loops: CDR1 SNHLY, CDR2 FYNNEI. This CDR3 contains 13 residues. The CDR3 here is CASKARHNSPLHF. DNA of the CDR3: TGTGCCAGCAAGGCAAGACATAATTCACCCCTCCACTTT.

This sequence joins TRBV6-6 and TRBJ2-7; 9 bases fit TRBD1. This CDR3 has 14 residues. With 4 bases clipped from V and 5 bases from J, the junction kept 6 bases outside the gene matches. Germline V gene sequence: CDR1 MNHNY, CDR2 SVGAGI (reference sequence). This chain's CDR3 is CASSFSDRGDEQYF. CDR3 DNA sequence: TGTGCCAGCAGTTTCTCGGACAGGGGTGACGAGCAGTACTTC.

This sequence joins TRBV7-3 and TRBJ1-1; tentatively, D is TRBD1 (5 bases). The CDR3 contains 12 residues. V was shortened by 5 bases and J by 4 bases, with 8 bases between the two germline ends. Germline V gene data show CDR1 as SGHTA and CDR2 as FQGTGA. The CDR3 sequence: CASSRTGTEAFF. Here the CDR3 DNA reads TGTGCCAGCAGCCGAACAGGCACTGAAGCTTTCTTT.

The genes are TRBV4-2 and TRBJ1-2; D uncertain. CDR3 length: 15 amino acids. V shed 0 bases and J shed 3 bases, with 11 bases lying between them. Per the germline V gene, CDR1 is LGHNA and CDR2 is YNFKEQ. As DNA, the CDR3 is TGTGCCAGCAGCCAAGACCCAGGAGCCTACTATGGCTACACCTTC. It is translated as CASSQDPGAYYGYTF.

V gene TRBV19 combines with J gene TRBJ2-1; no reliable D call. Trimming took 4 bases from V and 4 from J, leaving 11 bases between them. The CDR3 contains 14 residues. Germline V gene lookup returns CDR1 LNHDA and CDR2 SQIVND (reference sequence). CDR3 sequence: CASSTQSGYNEQFF. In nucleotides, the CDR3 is TGTGCCAGTAGTACCCAATCAGGTTACAATGAGCAGTTCTTC. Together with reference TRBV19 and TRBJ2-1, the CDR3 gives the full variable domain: DGGITQSPKYLFRKEGQNVTLSCEQNLNHDAMYWYRQDPGQGLRLIYYSQIVNDFQKGDIAEGYSVSREKKESFPLTVTSAQKNPTAFYLCASSTQSGYNEQFFGPGTRLTVL.

In nucleotides, the CDR3 is TGCGCCAGCAGCTGGCTCGGGGTTGCGACTGGAAACACCATATATTTT. This gives the protein CASSWLGVATGNTIYF. The chain employs TRBV5-1 and TRBJ1-3, with D unresolved. The germline V gene has CDR1 SGHRS and CDR2 YFSETQ. The V end lost 3 bases, the J end lost 2 bases, and 15 bases lay between the germline ends. This CDR3 comprises 16 residues.

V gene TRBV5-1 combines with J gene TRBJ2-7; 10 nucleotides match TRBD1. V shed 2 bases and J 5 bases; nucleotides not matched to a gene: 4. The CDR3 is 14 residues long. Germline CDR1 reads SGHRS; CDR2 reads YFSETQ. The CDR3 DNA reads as TGCGCCAGCAGCTTACGAGGGACAGGGGACGAGCAGTACTTC. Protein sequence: CASSLRGTGDEQYF. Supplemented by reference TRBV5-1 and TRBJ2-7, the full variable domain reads KAGVTQTPRYLIKTRGQQVTLSCSPISGHRSVSWYQQTPGQGLQFLFEYFSETQRNKGNFPGRFSGRQFSNSRSEMNVSTLELGDSALYLCASSLRGTGDEQYFGPGTRLTVT.

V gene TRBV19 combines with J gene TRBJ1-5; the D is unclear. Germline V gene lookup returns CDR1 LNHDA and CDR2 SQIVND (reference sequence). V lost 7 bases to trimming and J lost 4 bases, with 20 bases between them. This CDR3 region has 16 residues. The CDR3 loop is CASTHFIGSTNQPQHF. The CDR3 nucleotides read TGTGCCAGTACCCACTTCATCGGCAGCACGAATCAGCCCCAGCATTTT.

The CDR3 reads CASRDNTEAFF. In DNA form, the CDR3 reads TGTGCCAGCAGAGACAACACTGAAGCTTTCTTT. V is TRBV6-5 and J is TRBJ1-1; the D is unclear. Germline V gene sequence: CDR1 MNHEY, CDR2 SVGAGI. Trimming removed 6 bases at V and 2 bases at J, with 4 bases between. The CDR3 length is 11 residues.

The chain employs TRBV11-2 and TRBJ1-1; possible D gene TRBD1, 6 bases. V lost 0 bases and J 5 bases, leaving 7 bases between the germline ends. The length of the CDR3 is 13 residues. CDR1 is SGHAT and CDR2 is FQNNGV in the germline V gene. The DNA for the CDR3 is TGTGCCAGCAGCTTAGAACAGGGTACTGAAGCTTTCTTT. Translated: CASSLEQGTEAFF.

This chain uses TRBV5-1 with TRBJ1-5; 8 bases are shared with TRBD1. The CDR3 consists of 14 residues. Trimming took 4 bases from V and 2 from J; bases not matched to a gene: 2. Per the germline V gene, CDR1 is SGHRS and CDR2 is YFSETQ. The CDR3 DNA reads TGCGCCAGCAGCACAGGGGGAGGCAATCAGCCCCAGCATTTT. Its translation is CASSTGGGNQPQHF.

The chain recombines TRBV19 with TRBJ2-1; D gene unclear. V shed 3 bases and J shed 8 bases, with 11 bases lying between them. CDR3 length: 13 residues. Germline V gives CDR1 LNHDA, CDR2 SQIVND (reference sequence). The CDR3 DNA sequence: TGTGCCAGTAGTATCTGGAGCTTGGATGAGCAGTTCTTC. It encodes CASSIWSLDEQFF.

The DNA of the CDR3 is TGCAGCGTTGAAGGACAGATAGTCTACAATGAGCAGTTCTTC. This translates into CSVEGQIVYNEQFF. The chain links TRBV29-1 to TRBJ2-1; perhaps TRBD1 as D (5 bases). The CDR3 has 14 amino acids. V was trimmed by 1 base and J by 3 bases, leaving 10 bases between them. The germline V gene has CDR1 SQVTM and CDR2 ANQGSEA.

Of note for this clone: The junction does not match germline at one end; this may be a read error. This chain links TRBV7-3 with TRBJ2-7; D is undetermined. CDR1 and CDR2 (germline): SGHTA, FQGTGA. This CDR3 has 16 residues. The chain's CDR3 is CASSLTGAASVYEQYF. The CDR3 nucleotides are TGTGCCAGCAGCCTAACGGGCGCCGCGTCGGTCTACGAGCAGTACTTC.

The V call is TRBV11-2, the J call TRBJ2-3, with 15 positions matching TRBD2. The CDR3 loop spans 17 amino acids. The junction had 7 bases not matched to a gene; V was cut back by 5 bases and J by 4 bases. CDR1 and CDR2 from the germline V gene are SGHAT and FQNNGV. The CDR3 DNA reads TGTGCCAGCAGCCTTCGGACTAGCGGGGGGGCCGCAGATACGCAGTATTTT. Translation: CASSLRTSGGAADTQYF.

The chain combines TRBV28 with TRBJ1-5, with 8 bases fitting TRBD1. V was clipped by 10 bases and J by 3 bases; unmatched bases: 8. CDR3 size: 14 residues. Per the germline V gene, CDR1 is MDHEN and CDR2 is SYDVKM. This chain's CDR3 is CATTLDRDNQPQHF. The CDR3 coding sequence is TGTGCCACCACCTTGGACAGGGACAATCAGCCCCAGCATTTT.

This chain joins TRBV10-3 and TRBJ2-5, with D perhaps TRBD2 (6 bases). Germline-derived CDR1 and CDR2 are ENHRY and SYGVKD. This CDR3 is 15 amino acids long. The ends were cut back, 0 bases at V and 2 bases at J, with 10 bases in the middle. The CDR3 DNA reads TGTGCCATCAGTGAGTCTTCGCGGGGTCAAGAGACCCAGTACTTC. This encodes CAISESSRGQETQYF.

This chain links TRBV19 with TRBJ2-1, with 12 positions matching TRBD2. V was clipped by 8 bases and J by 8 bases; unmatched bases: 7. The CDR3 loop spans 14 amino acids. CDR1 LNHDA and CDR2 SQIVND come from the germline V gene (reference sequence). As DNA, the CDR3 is TGTGCCAGTGCTAGCGGGAGGGCCAGGGATGAGCAGTTCTTC. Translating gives CASASGRARDEQFF.

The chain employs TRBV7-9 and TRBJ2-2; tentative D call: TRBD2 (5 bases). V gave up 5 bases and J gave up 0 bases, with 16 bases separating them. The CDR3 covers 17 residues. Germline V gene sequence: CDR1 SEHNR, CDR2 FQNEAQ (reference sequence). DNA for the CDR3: TGTGCCAGCAGCGTACTGCTAGCCGGAGCGAACACCGGGGAGCTGTTTTTT. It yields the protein CASSVLLAGANTGELFF.

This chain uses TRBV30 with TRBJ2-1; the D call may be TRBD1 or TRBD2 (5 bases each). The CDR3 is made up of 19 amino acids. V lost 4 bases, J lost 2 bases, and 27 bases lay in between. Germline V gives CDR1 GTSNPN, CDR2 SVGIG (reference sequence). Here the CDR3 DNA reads TGTGCCTGGATCGGTCTCCAGGGCCGGGAAAGGCTCACCTACAATGAGCAGTTCTTC. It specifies CAWIGLQGRERLTYNEQFF. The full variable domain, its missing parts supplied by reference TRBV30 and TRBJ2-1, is SQTIHQWPATLVQPVGSPLSLECTVEGTSNPNLYWYRQAAGRGLQLLFYSVGIGQISSEVPQNLSASRPQDRQFILSSKKLLLSDSGFYLCAWIGLQGRERLTYNEQFFGPGTRLTVL.

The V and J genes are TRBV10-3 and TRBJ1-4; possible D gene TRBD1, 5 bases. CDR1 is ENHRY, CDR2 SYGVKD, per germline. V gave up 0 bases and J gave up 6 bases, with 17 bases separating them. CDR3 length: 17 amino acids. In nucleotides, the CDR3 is TGTGCCATCAGTGAGTCGACTCGGGGGGATAGCGATGAAAAACTGTTTTTT. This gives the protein CAISESTRGDSDEKLFF.

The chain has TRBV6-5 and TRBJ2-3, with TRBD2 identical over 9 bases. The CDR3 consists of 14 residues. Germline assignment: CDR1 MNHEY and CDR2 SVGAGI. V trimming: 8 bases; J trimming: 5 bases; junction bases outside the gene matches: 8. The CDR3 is CASSLREGQDTQYF. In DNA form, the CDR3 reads TGTGCCAGCTCGTTGCGGGAGGGCCAAGATACGCAGTATTTT.

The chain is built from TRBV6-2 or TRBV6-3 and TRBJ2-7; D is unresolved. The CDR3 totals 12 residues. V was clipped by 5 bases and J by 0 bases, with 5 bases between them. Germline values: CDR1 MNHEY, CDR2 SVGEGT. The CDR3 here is CASSLSSYEQYF. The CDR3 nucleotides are TGTGCCAGCAGTCTCAGCTCCTACGAGCAGTACTTC.

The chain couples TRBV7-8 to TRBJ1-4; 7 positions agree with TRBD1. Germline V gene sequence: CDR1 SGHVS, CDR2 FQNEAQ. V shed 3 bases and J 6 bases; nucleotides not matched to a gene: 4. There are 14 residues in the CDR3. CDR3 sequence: CASSFRQGHEKLFF. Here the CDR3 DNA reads TGTGCCAGCAGCTTCCGACAGGGACATGAAAAACTGTTTTTT.